A single sample gave rise to the 14 T cell receptor beta chains below, sequenced in a study of T-cell reconstitution after alpha-beta-depleted transplantation in children. Using unique molecular identifiers, the investigators prepared the TCRbeta library. TCRdb re-called the PCR reads through MiXCR, storing one row per CDR3 protein. The repertoire includes approximately 240,000 distinct CDR3 sequences, roughly 10% of them detected once, and around 6.2% sits in the top ten. The specimen was PBMCs from the stem cell graft donor, collected from the stem cell graft. Every receptor here comes from a human donor who donated a stem cell graft to a child with acute lymphoblastic leukemia.

This clonotype was seen ten or more times. The V gene is TRBV12-3 or TRBV12-4, the J gene TRBJ1-5; D is ambiguous. CDR3 length: 15 residues. Deletions cut 6 bases from V and 0 bases from J, with 12 bases between. The CDR3 loop is CASRSVEDSNQPQHF. In DNA, the CDR3 is TGTGCCAGCAGGTCAGTAGAGGATAGCAATCAGCCCCAGCATTTT.

The chain carries TRBV4-3 and TRBJ1-2; tentatively, D is TRBD1 (5 bases). This CDR3 contains 15 residues. CDR1 LGHNA and CDR2 YSLEER come from the germline V gene. V lost 1 base to trimming and J lost 4 bases, with 13 bases between them. CDR3 sequence (DNA): TGCGCCAGCAGCCAAGCACGGGACGGAGTCTATGGCTACACCTTC. Translated, it gives CASSQARDGVYGYTF.

In this sample, this clonotype turned up a few times. DNA for the CDR3: TGTGCCAGCGGCGCGGGTGATCAGCCCCAGCATTTT. It codes for CASGAGDQPQHF. The rearrangement joins TRBV12-3 or TRBV12-4 to TRBJ1-5; D remains unclear. The CDR3 spans 12 residues. Trimming took off 8 bases at V and 5 bases at J, with 10 bases between the two ends.

The chain couples TRBV21-1 to TRBJ1-5; the table assigns TRBD1, which was not confirmed against the DNA. TRBV21-1 is listed as a pseudogene. The length of the CDR3 is 17 residues. As DNA, the CDR3 is TGTGCCAGCTTACCCGGGGGGGACAGGGGGGACGATCAGCCCCAGCATTTT. The encoded protein is CASLPGGDRGDDQPQHF.

This clonotype was detected many times. This chain joins TRBV12-3 or TRBV12-4 and TRBJ2-7; perhaps TRBD2 as D (5 bases). This CDR3 region has 12 residues. With 5 bases removed from V and 6 bases from J, the gap between germline ends came to 11 bases. CDR3 sequence (DNA): TGTGCCAGCAGTGAACTAGAAAGCGAGCAGTACTTC. Protein product: CASSELESEQYF.

The chain carries TRBV19 and TRBJ2-2; TRBD1 matches 9 bases. There are 14 residues in the CDR3. V shed 7 bases and J 7 bases; nucleotides not matched to a gene: 7. Germline CDR1 reads LNHDA; CDR2 reads SQIVND (reference sequence). As DNA, the CDR3 is TGTGCCAGTACCTGGACAGGGGCCGGCGGGGAGCTGTTTTTT. Translation gives CASTWTGAGGELFF.

V gene TRBV7-6 combines with J gene TRBJ2-2; a possible D gene is TRBD1 (6 bases). CDR3 length: 16 amino acids. Germline V gene lookup returns CDR1 SGHVS and CDR2 FNYEAQ. The ends were cut back, 5 bases at V and 1 base at J, with 14 bases in the middle. In nucleotides, the CDR3 is TGTGCCAGCAGCCCCAGGGGTAGGGGGAACACCGGGGAGCTGTTTTTT. This codes for CASSPRGRGNTGELFF.

This clonotype showed up many times. The V call is TRBV7-2, the J call TRBJ2-5; D unclear. The V end lost 3 bases, the J end lost 5 bases, and 10 bases lay between the germline ends. Germline V lookup: CDR1 SGHTA, CDR2 FQGNSA. The CDR3 contains 13 residues. DNA of the CDR3: TGTGCCAGCAGCTTCGATAGCTTGGAGACCCAGTACTTC. Translated, it gives CASSFDSLETQYF.

This clonotype has at least ten counts. V usage is TRBV4-2 and J usage is TRBJ1-2; a weak D match, TRBD1 (5 bases). Germline CDR1 LGHNA, CDR2 YNFKEQ. CDR3 size: 16 residues. The ends were cut back, 5 bases at V and 3 bases at J, with 19 bases in the middle. The CDR3 here is CASSAEQGGGYYGYTF. The DNA of the CDR3 is TGTGCCAGCAGCGCTGAGCAGGGCGGAGGGTACTATGGCTACACCTTC.

The chain combines TRBV27 with TRBJ2-3; maybe TRBD1 (6 bases). CDR1 is MNHEY and CDR2 is SMNVEV in the germline V gene (reference sequence). CDR3 length: 16 amino acids. Trimming stripped 2 bases from V and 3 bases from J, with 15 bases between. DNA for the CDR3: TGTGCCAGCAGTTTACGGGACACATCCACGACAGATACGCAGTATTTT. Protein: CASSLRDTSTTDTQYF.

With respect to this clonotype: A read error may explain this, as a much larger clone is one base away. The genes are TRBV5-1 and TRBJ1-2; D is unclear. Trimming left V 2 bases short and J 8 bases short, with 10 bases between. The germline gives CDR1 SGHRS, CDR2 YFSETQ. The CDR3 sequence is 12 residues long. The CDR3 DNA is TGCGCCAGCAGCTTTTCTGGCAAGGGCTACACCTTC. Translating it yields CASSFSGKGYTF.

This clonotype was detected ten times or more. The V and J genes are TRBV24-1 and TRBJ2-1, with TRBD2 identical over 12 bases. Per germline, CDR1 KGHDR and CDR2 SFDVKD. After removal of 5 bases from V and 5 bases from J, the junction contained 12 bases not matched to a gene. This CDR3 is 18 amino acids long. CDR3 DNA sequence: TGTGCCACCAGTGTAGGTAGGACTAGCGGGGCGGTAAACAATGAGCAGTTCTTC. It yields the protein CATSVGRTSGAVNNEQFF.

The chain has TRBV6-5 and TRBJ1-2, with D unresolved. Trimming cost V 3 bases and J 6 bases, with 11 bases left between them. CDR1 and CDR2 from the germline V gene are MNHEY and SVGAGI. The CDR3 contains 13 residues. The CDR3 sequence: CASSYERWNGYTF. In DNA form, the CDR3 reads TGTGCCAGCAGTTATGAGAGGTGGAATGGCTACACCTTC.

This clonotype was seen a handful of times. The chain combines TRBV11-2 with TRBJ2-3; TRBD2 matches 14 bases. The V gene end was trimmed by 5 bases and the J gene end by 6 bases; junction bases not matched to a gene: 13. Per the germline V gene, CDR1 is SGHAT and CDR2 is FQNNGV. The length of the CDR3 is 18 residues. The CDR3 protein is CASSPRPRLAGGLDTQYF. The CDR3 bases are TGTGCCAGCAGCCCCAGACCCAGACTAGCGGGGGGGCTGGATACGCAGTATTTT.